The entry that follows covers one T cell receptor (beta chain) sequence. Its target is not known. This sample was included in a study of CD8+ T cells in alopecia areata. Study results and caveats: Affected lesional scalp, above all in alopecia totalis/universalis, was more clonal than normal scalp.

Sequencing relied on a cDNA template that was reverse transcribed from extracted RNA. The assay was immunoSEQ multiplex PCR, and TCRdb's table has in-frame clones only and misses some. The data contain 120,000 or so clones, roughly 50% of them singletons. The CDR3 covers 15 residues. The ends were cut back, 5 bases at V and 1 base at J, with 12 bases in the middle. From germline, CDR1 is MDHEN and CDR2 SYDVKM. The receptor was isolated from a human donor with alopecia areata. This chain joins TRBV28 and TRBJ2-1; D might be TRBD2 (5 bases). The specimen sequenced was NKG2D-low CD8+ T cells sorted from blood. The CDR3 protein is CASSPHRGSYNEQFF. CDR3 nucleotide sequence: TGTGCCAGCAGTCCACACCGGGGATCCTACAATGAGCAGTTCTTC. The complete variable domain, with remaining parts taken from reference TRBV28 and TRBJ2-1, reads DVKVTQSSRYLVKRTGEKVFLECVQDMDHENMFWYRQDPGLGLRLIYFSYDVKMKEKGDIPEGYSVSREKKERFSLILESASTNQTSMYLCASSPHRGSYNEQFFGPGTRLTVL.